The next 14 T cell receptor beta chains were all read from a single sample in a study of shared clonotypes between healthy human individuals. CD45RO-negative CD8 cells positively selected for CCR7 made up the naive population, which excluded terminally differentiated effector memory CD45RA+ cells. Only in-frame clones appear in the TCRdb table, and some are missing; sequencing was by immunoSEQ multiplex PCR. Of approximately 2,200,000 clones in the sample, 85% to 95% are singletons; the top ten hold 1.7%. The specimen was naive CD8+ T cells from PBMCs. Receptors were obtained from a man aged 18 to 29 in good health. Some clones in this sample may be carry-over from other donors' samples.

V is TRBV25-1 and J is TRBJ2-1; D might be TRBD2 (6 bases). Per germline, CDR1 MGHDK and CDR2 SYGVNS. The CDR3 length is 17 residues. Trimming left V 4 bases short and J 5 bases short, with 21 bases between. CDR3 sequence: CASSVLLRDSENNEQFF. The DNA of the CDR3 is TGTGCCAGCAGTGTCCTCCTCCGGGACTCCGAGAACAATGAGCAGTTCTTC.

This clone appeared a single time. V gene TRBV28 combines with J gene TRBJ1-1; D remains ambiguous. V was cut by 2 bases and J by 3 bases, with 10 bases left in between. Germline assignment: CDR1 MDHEN and CDR2 SYDVKM. This CDR3 comprises 14 residues. CDR3 nucleotide sequence: TGTGCCAGCAGTTTAACCTTCCGGGACACTGAAGCTTTCTTT. Translation gives CASSLTFRDTEAFF. The whole variable domain, filled in from reference TRBV28 and TRBJ1-1, reads DVKVTQSSRYLVKRTGEKVFLECVQDMDHENMFWYRQDPGLGLRLIYFSYDVKMKEKGDIPEGYSVSREKKERFSLILESASTNQTSMYLCASSLTFRDTEAFFGQGTRLTVV.

The J gene is TRBJ1-2, the V gene TRBV5-6; the D is unclear. The CDR3 length is 11 residues. V lost 2 bases and J lost 8, with 7 bases in between. From germline, CDR1 is SGHDT and CDR2 YYEEEE. The CDR3 DNA follows: TGTGCCAGCAGCTTCACATGGGGCTACACCTTC. Protein sequence: CASSFTWGYTF.

This sequence joins TRBV13 and TRBJ1-5; D unresolved. Germline lookup yields CDR1 PRHDT and CDR2 FYEKMQ (reference sequence). The CDR3 spans 15 residues. V lost 2 bases to trimming and J lost 0 bases, with 8 bases between them. CDR3 residues: CASSLHQASNQPQHF. The CDR3 nucleotides are TGTGCCAGCAGCTTACACCAGGCTAGCAATCAGCCCCAGCATTTT. Supplemented by reference TRBV13 and TRBJ1-5, the full variable domain reads AAGVIQSPRHLIKEKRETATLKCYPIPRHDTVYWYQQGPGQDPQFLISFYEKMQSDKGSIPDRFSAQQFSDYHSELNMSSLELGDSALYFCASSLHQASNQPQHFGDGTRLSIL.

This chain joins TRBV4-2 and TRBJ2-7, with TRBD2 as a possible D gene (6 bases). CDR3 length: 15 amino acids. Trimming removed 2 bases at V and 2 bases at J, with 13 bases between. The germline CDR1 and CDR2 sequences are LGHNA and YNFKEQ. CDR3 nucleotides: TGTGCCAGCAGCCAATTGGGACTGGAGACCTACGAGCAGTACTTC. Translated: CASSQLGLETYEQYF.

The rearrangement links TRBV4-2 to TRBJ2-2, with D maybe TRBD2 (6 bases). This CDR3 has 15 residues. Germline CDR1 and CDR2: LGHNA and YNFKEQ. The V end was cut by 1 base, the J end by 6 bases, with 12 bases between. CDR3 sequence: CASSQGGDWPGELFF. In DNA, the CDR3 is TGTGCCAGCAGCCAAGGTGGGGACTGGCCCGGGGAGCTGTTTTTT.

The chain employs TRBV30 and TRBJ2-7; weak D call: TRBD2 (6 bases). V lost 1 base, J lost 7 bases, and 23 bases lay in between. Looked up from germline, CDR1 is GTSNPN and CDR2 is SVGIG (reference sequence). The CDR3 has 16 amino acids. CDR3 coding DNA: TGTGCCTGGAGTGAACATGGTACGGCGGGGCCAGGGGAGCAGTACTTC. It codes for CAWSEHGTAGPGEQYF.

The chain is built from TRBV15 and TRBJ1-5, with D possibly matching TRBD1 (5 bases). This CDR3 contains 16 residues. The V and J ends lost 0 bases and 2 bases respectively, with 11 bases between them. Germline CDR1 LNHNV, CDR2 YYDKDF (reference sequence). The CDR3 DNA sequence: TGTGCCACCAGCAGAGACGCAGGGAATGGCAATCAGCCCCAGCATTTT. Protein product: CATSRDAGNGNQPQHF.

The rearrangement uses TRBV30 and TRBJ1-2, with D unresolved. The CDR3 totals 13 residues. Germline CDR1 GTSNPN, CDR2 SVGIG (reference sequence). V was cut by 5 bases and J by 5 bases, with 15 bases left in between. The CDR3 sequence is CAWGRSEVYGYTF. For the CDR3, the DNA is TGTGCCTGGGGTCGATCCGAGGTATATGGCTACACCTTC.

This chain joins TRBV28 and TRBJ2-2; D gene ambiguous. Germline lookup yields CDR1 MDHEN and CDR2 SYDVKM. CDR3 length equals 11 residues. Deletions cut 8 bases from V and 2 bases from J, with 3 bases between. The CDR3 loop is CASYNTGELFF. As DNA, the CDR3 is TGTGCCAGCTATAACACCGGGGAGCTGTTTTTT.

The chain links TRBV7-2 to TRBJ2-1; 10 bases are shared with TRBD2. The V gene end was trimmed by 2 bases and the J gene end by 5 bases; junction bases not matched to a gene: 0. This CDR3 region has 14 residues. Germline loops: CDR1 SGHTA, CDR2 FQGNSA. The CDR3 bases are TGTGCCAGCAGCTTACTAGCGGGAGACAATGAGCAGTTCTTC. Translating gives CASSLLAGDNEQFF.

This chain links TRBV7-6 with TRBJ2-1, with a tentative D call TRBD1 (5 bases). The V gene's germline CDR1 is SGHVS and CDR2 FNYEAQ. This CDR3 region has 19 residues. Trimming took 4 bases from V and 3 from J, leaving 25 bases between them. The chain's CDR3 is CASSSAGIKTPTLYNEQFF. In DNA form, the CDR3 reads TGTGCCAGCAGCTCCGCAGGGATTAAGACCCCTACCCTCTACAATGAGCAGTTCTTC.

The chain carries TRBV7-3 and TRBJ2-7; D is possibly TRBD2 (6 bases). Trimming shortened V by 5 bases and J by 5 bases, and 19 bases separated the two germline ends. CDR3 length equals 15 residues. CDR1 is SGHTA and CDR2 is FQGTGA in the germline V gene. CDR3 DNA: TGTGCCAGCAGCCCAACGGGGGTCCGTGGGGACGAGCAGTACTTC. Encoded protein: CASSPTGVRGDEQYF. The full variable domain, in which reference TRBV7-3 and TRBJ2-7 provide the parts outside the CDR3, is GAGVSQTPSNKVTEKGKYVELRCDPISGHTALYWYRQSLGQGPEFLIYFQGTGAADDSGLPNDRFFAVRPEGSVSTLKIQRTERGDSAVYLCASSPTGVRGDEQYFGPGTRLTVT.

The rearrangement uses TRBV11-2 and TRBJ2-7, with TRBD1 matching 9 bases. In germline, CDR1 is SGHAT, CDR2 FQNNGV. Germline trimming cut 2 bases from V and 2 bases from J; bases unmatched to any gene: 7. This CDR3 is 16 amino acids long. The CDR3 loop is CASSLIQRQGAYEQYF. DNA for the CDR3: TGTGCCAGCAGCTTAATACAGAGACAGGGGGCCTACGAGCAGTACTTC.